The subject of this entry is one T cell receptor beta chain. Germline values: CDR1 SGHRS, CDR2 YFSETQ. V was pared by 9 bases and J by 8 bases, with 12 bases between. This CDR3 region has 11 residues. This record belongs to a study of blood T cell repertoires in COVID-19. Study overall: The study drew acute and convalescent COVID-19 samples from the United States, Italy and Spain. Sources were T cells, B-cell-depleted T cells, or PBMCs; the material itself was cDNA or gDNA.

Profiled with immunoSEQ multiplex PCR; TCRdb holds only in-frame clones, not every one. The sample carries a few hundred thousand clones, approximately 80% recorded once. The sample consisted of peripheral blood. This chain links TRBV5-1 with TRBJ2-1; D gene uncertain. This clonotype was sampled from a human donor in a cohort sampled during active COVID-19. CDR3 nucleotides: TGCGCCACCACATTTGGAGATGAGCAGTTCTTC. Translating it yields CATTFGDEQFF.